The next 27 T cell receptor beta chains were all read from a single sample in a study of cytomegalovirus exposure and HLA in healthy donors. Primers included in the PCR were 60 Vbeta and 13 Jbeta primers. The repertoire was sequenced with immunoSEQ multiplex PCR; TCRdb's copy has only in-frame clones and lacks some. The table records around 90,000 clones, approximately 60% of them present only once. The sequenced sample was PBMCs. The receptors originated from a woman between 25 and 40 years old in good health and CMV-seropositive.

This clone was detected only a few times. The chain couples TRBV7-2 to TRBJ1-1, with D possibly TRBD1 on 5 matching bases. CDR1 is SGHTA and CDR2 is FQGNSA in the germline V gene. The CDR3 loop spans 14 amino acids. V gave up 0 bases and J gave up 8 bases, with 13 bases separating them. As DNA, the CDR3 is TGTGCCAGCAGCTTAGCGCGGGGCATAACAGAAGCTTTCTTT. This encodes CASSLARGITEAFF. The full variable domain, with the rest looked up from reference TRBV7-2 and TRBJ1-1, is GAGVSQSPSNKVTEKGKDVELRCDPISGHTALYWYRQSLGQGLEFLIYFQGNSAPDKSGLPSDRFSAERTGGSVSTLTIQRTQQEDSAVYLCASSLARGITEAFFGQGTRLTVV.

V gene TRBV19 combines with J gene TRBJ1-5; 10 nucleotides agree with TRBD1. CDR1 is LNHDA, CDR2 SQIVND, per germline (reference sequence). The CDR3 is 15 amino acids. The junction had 8 bases not matched to a gene; V was cut back by 5 bases and J by 7 bases. Written as DNA, the CDR3 is TGTGCCAGTAGTCCAGGACAGGGGGGTCGGCAGCCCCAGCATTTT. Translation: CASSPGQGGRQPQHF.

This sequence joins TRBV11-2 and TRBJ2-1, with 11 positions matching TRBD2. The CDR3 runs to 16 residues. Trimming cost V 5 bases and J 7 bases; bases outside gene matches: 10. Germline CDR1 and CDR2: SGHAT and FQNNGV. The CDR3 DNA follows: TGTGCCAGCAGCCGCCGAGATAGCGGGGGGGCGAATGAGCAGTTCTTC. Its translation: CASSRRDSGGANEQFF.

This clone was counted between two and nine times. The V and J genes are TRBV2 and TRBJ2-7; TRBD1 matches at 7 bases. From germline, CDR1 is SNHLY and CDR2 FYNNEI. This CDR3 comprises 14 residues. The junction had 6 bases not matched to a gene; V was cut back by 4 bases and J by 3 bases. In nucleotides, the CDR3 is TGTGCCAGCAGTGTAGGAACAGGGGACTACGAGCAGTACTTC. This sequence encodes CASSVGTGDYEQYF.

On this clone: Its ends do not fully match the called genes, so a read error is possible. The chain links TRBV7-9 to TRBJ2-7; 7 positions match TRBD1. Germline V gene sequence: CDR1 SEHNR, CDR2 FQNEAQ (reference sequence). There are 16 residues in the CDR3. The DNA for the CDR3 is TGTTCCAGCAGCTCAACCGGGACAGAAAGCTCCTACGAGCAGTACTTC. Translation: CSSSSTGTESSYEQYF.

The genes are TRBV5-4 and TRBJ1-4; TRBD1 aligns across 11 bases. There are 15 residues in the CDR3. After removal of 4 bases from V and 7 bases from J, the junction contained 6 bases not matched to a gene. Per the germline V gene, CDR1 is SGHNT and CDR2 is YYREEE (reference sequence). The CDR3 DNA reads TGTGCCAGCAGCAGTCCGGGACAGGGGGGTGAAAAACTGTTTTTT. Residues: CASSSPGQGGEKLFF.

This clone was observed a handful of times. The V gene is TRBV6-4, the J gene TRBJ1-5, with D possibly being TRBD1 (6 bases). The germline CDR1 and CDR2 sequences are MRHNA and SNTAGT. V gave up 6 bases and J gave up 1 base, with 7 bases separating them. The CDR3 covers 13 residues. As DNA, the CDR3 is TGTGCCAGCAGCCAGGGGAGCAATCAGCCCCAGCATTTT. Protein: CASSQGSNQPQHF.

This clone was seen only a few times. This chain connects TRBV4-3 to TRBJ2-2; 14 positions agree with TRBD2. The CDR3 has 18 residues. V dropped 3 bases and J dropped 4; count of bases not matched to a gene: 7. The V gene's germline CDR1 is LGHNA and CDR2 YSLEER. CDR3 sequence: CASSQSGLAGEVTGELFF. The CDR3 coding sequence is TGCGCCAGCAGCCAGTCGGGACTAGCGGGGGAAGTCACCGGGGAGCTGTTTTTT.

This clone was counted a few times. An end of the junction does not agree with germline; a read error may underlie this. The chain has TRBV7-9 and TRBJ1-5; D is uncertain. The CDR3 totals 12 residues. The germline CDR1 and CDR2 sequences are SEHNR and FQNEAQ (reference sequence). The CDR3 DNA reads TGTTCCAGCAGCTCCAACAATAAGCCCCAGCATTTT. It translates to CSSSSNNKPQHF.

The chain employs TRBV27 and TRBJ2-1; 10 bases agree with TRBD2. The CDR3 spans 18 residues. Trimming cost V 1 base and J 6 bases; bases outside gene matches: 12. CDR1 is MNHEY and CDR2 is SMNVEV in the germline V gene (reference sequence). In DNA, the CDR3 is TGTGCCAGCAGTTTATATTTCCTGCGGGAGCGGGGGGGCAATGAGCAGTTCTTC. It is translated as CASSLYFLRERGGNEQFF.

CDR3 DNA sequence: TGTGCCAGCAGCTTGTTGATCGCGGGCACTGAAGCTTTCTTT. Protein sequence: CASSLLIAGTEAFF. This chain uses TRBV7-6 with TRBJ1-1; D gene unclear. Germline CDR1 and CDR2: SGHVS and FNYEAQ. This CDR3 has 14 residues. The V gene lost 3 bases and the J gene lost 4 bases, with 12 bases spanning the gap.

CDR3 residues: CASSQDSSGGARDTQYF. DNA for the CDR3: TGCGCCAGCAGCCAAGATAGTTCCGGGGGGGCCAGAGATACGCAGTATTTT. The chain couples TRBV4-3 to TRBJ2-3, with 8 bases identical to TRBD2. J was trimmed by 5 bases and V by 0 bases; bases with no gene match: 10. This CDR3 has 17 residues. CDR1 and CDR2 (germline): LGHNA, YSLEER.

This clone was picked up one time. This rearrangement joins TRBV6-1 to TRBJ1-5; D is perhaps TRBD1 (6 bases). CDR3 size: 13 residues. CDR1 and CDR2 from the germline V gene are MNHNS and SASEGT. The V and J ends lost 8 bases and 4 bases respectively, with 12 bases between them. CDR3 amino acids: CASGGGVNQPQHF. CDR3 coding DNA: TGTGCCAGCGGCGGGGGCGTAAATCAGCCCCAGCATTTT.

The chain carries TRBV9 and TRBJ2-7; no definite D call. CDR3 length: 13 amino acids. V dropped 7 bases and J dropped 5 bases, with 16 bases sitting between them. CDR1 is SGDLS, CDR2 YYNGEE, per germline. DNA of the CDR3: TGTGCCAGCCCCGCTAGGTCCCACGACGAGCAGTACTTC. The encoded protein is CASPARSHDEQYF.

V gene TRBV19 combines with J gene TRBJ2-7; 10 nucleotides align to TRBD2. The trim removed 3 bases at V and 3 bases at J, leaving 11 bases unmatched. CDR1 and CDR2 from the germline V gene are LNHDA and SQIVND (reference sequence). The CDR3 has 17 residues. In DNA form, the CDR3 reads TGTGCCAGTAGTATGTTACATGTGGCTAGCGGGGGCTACGAGCAGTACTTC. Its protein product is CASSMLHVASGGYEQYF.

The chain carries TRBV2 and TRBJ2-1; 9 bases are a match to TRBD1. The V segment lost 2 bases and the J segment 7 bases; nucleotides outside the gene matches: 9. The germline V gene has CDR1 SNHLY and CDR2 FYNNEI. The CDR3 covers 16 residues. The CDR3 sequence is CASSEFVTGGLNEQFF. In nucleotides, the CDR3 is TGTGCCAGCAGTGAATTCGTGACAGGGGGTTTAAATGAGCAGTTCTTC.

This clone was found once. V is TRBV6-1 and J is TRBJ1-6; tentative D call: TRBD1 (6 bases). Trimming took 2 bases from V and 7 from J, leaving 9 bases between them. CDR3 length: 14 amino acids. CDR1 and CDR2 (germline): MNHNS, SASEGT. CDR3 loop: CASSERGINSPLHF. The CDR3 DNA sequence: TGTGCCAGCAGTGAAAGGGGGATAAATTCACCCCTCCACTTT.

The chain is built from TRBV27 and TRBJ2-5; tentatively, D is TRBD2 (6 bases). The J call may be incorrect, as the DNA end agrees better with TRBJ2-7. Germline CDR1 and CDR2: MNHEY and SMNVEV (reference sequence). This CDR3 has 14 amino acids. The CDR3 spells CASKALASAVEQYF. The CDR3 nucleotides are TGTGCCAGCAAAGCCCTAGCGTCGGCAGTCGAGCAGTACTTC.

The rearrangement uses TRBV9 and TRBJ2-5; 9 nucleotides line up with TRBD2. CDR3 size: 14 residues. The germline gives CDR1 SGDLS, CDR2 YYNGEE. V dropped 3 bases and J dropped 5; count of bases not matched to a gene: 5. For the CDR3, the DNA is TGTGCCAGCAGCGCGGGACTAGCATACGAGACCCAGTACTTC. This encodes CASSAGLAYETQYF.

This clone was seen only a few times. The chain has TRBV7-2 and TRBJ2-3, with 7 bases matching TRBD2. Germline V gene lookup returns CDR1 SGHTA and CDR2 FQGNSA. After removal of 6 bases from V and 3 bases from J, the junction contained 3 bases not matched to a gene. The length of the CDR3 is 13 residues. This CDR3 is CASRLAVTDTQYF. The CDR3 nucleotides read TGTGCCAGCAGGCTAGCGGTGACAGATACGCAGTATTTT.

Here the CDR3 DNA reads TGTGCCAGCAGCCGTAGACAGAGGACTAACTACAATGAGCAGTTCTTC. Its protein is CASSRRQRTNYNEQFF. The chain has TRBV5-6 and TRBJ2-1; D possibly corresponds to TRBD2 (6 bases). The CDR3 spans 16 residues. Germline-derived CDR1 and CDR2 are SGHDT and YYEEEE. The V end was cut by 4 bases, the J end by 3 bases, with 17 bases between.

The chain employs TRBV19 and TRBJ2-5; possible D gene TRBD1, 5 bases. The germline CDR1 and CDR2 sequences are LNHDA and SQIVND (reference sequence). Trimming pared 2 bases from V and 2 bases from J, leaving 9 bases between. The CDR3 is made up of 14 amino acids. The chain's CDR3 is CASSIQGNQETQYF. CDR3 DNA: TGTGCCAGTAGTATACAGGGAAATCAAGAGACCCAGTACTTC.

This clone showed up just a few times. The chain joins TRBV5-1 to TRBJ2-5; D ambiguous. TRBJ2-7 explains the end of the DNA better; the J call may be wrong. From germline, CDR1 is SGHRS and CDR2 YFSETQ. The length of the CDR3 is 14 residues. CDR3 sequence: CASSLEAPNYEQYF. CDR3 bases: TGCGCCAGCAGCTTGGAAGCGCCTAACTACGAGCAGTACTTC.

The chain combines TRBV4-1 with TRBJ2-1; TRBD2 aligns across 10 bases. V dropped 2 bases and J dropped 6; count of bases not matched to a gene: 4. The CDR3 has 15 amino acids. From germline, CDR1 is MGHRA and CDR2 YSYEKL. CDR3 in amino acids: CASSQFSGGSNEQFF. The DNA for the CDR3 is TGCGCCAGCAGCCAATTTAGCGGGGGGTCCAATGAGCAGTTCTTC.

The chain combines TRBV27 with TRBJ2-3, with D unclear. This CDR3 is 12 amino acids long. The germline V gene encodes CDR1 MNHEY and CDR2 SMNVEV (reference sequence). The V end was cut by 4 bases, the J end by 2 bases, with 4 bases between. For the CDR3, the DNA is TGTGCCAGCAGTTCGTACACAGATACGCAGTATTTT. As protein: CASSSYTDTQYF.

In this sample, this clone turned up a few times. The chain links TRBV19 to TRBJ1-5; 7 bases are a match to TRBD1. The length of the CDR3 is 15 residues. V lost 5 bases to trimming and J lost 1 base; unmatched junction nucleotides: 5. The germline V gene encodes CDR1 LNHDA and CDR2 SQIVND (reference sequence). The CDR3 region is CASSVGQSSNQPQHF. As DNA, the CDR3 is TGTGCCAGTAGTGTGGGACAGAGCAGCAATCAGCCCCAGCATTTT.

A word on this clone: A read error may account for a junction end that differs from germline. The J gene is TRBJ1-2, the V gene TRBV6-5; D is possibly TRBD1 (6 bases). The germline V gene encodes CDR1 MNHEY and CDR2 SVGAGI. This CDR3 is built from 13 residues. The CDR3 nucleotides are TGTGCCAGCAGACGGACAGAAAAGATTGGCTACCCCTTC. This sequence encodes CASRRTEKIGYPF.